The 11 T cell receptor beta chains listed next were all sequenced from one sample in a study of T-cell reconstitution after alpha-beta-depleted transplantation in children. Preparation of the TCRbeta library used unique molecular identifiers. One entry per CDR3 protein results from TCRdb running MiXCR on the PCR reads. There are nearly 550,000 distinct CDR3 sequences in the sample; around 20% occur only once, and 3% to 4% lies in the top ten. Sequenced here: PBMCs from the stem cell graft donor, sampled from the stem cell graft. The receptor set was obtained from a human donor who donated a stem cell graft to a child with acute lymphoblastic leukemia.

The chain combines TRBV12-3 or TRBV12-4 with TRBJ2-1, with a weak D call TRBD1 (5 bases). The CDR3 loop spans 10 amino acids. V lost 8 bases to trimming and J lost 10 bases, with 9 bases between them. CDR3 sequence reads: CASGQIEQFF. The CDR3 DNA reads TGTGCCAGCGGACAAATCGAGCAGTTCTTC.

The chain uses TRBV20-1 and TRBJ1-5; D is unclear. CDR1 is DFQATT, CDR2 SNEGSKA, per germline (reference sequence). This CDR3 has 15 residues. V dropped 5 bases and J dropped 0 bases, with 14 bases sitting between them. CDR3: CSAGPGSSSNQPQHF. CDR3 DNA: TGCAGTGCTGGGCCGGGGTCTTCTAGCAATCAGCCCCAGCATTTT.

The chain has TRBV5-1 and TRBJ2-5; the D gene is possibly TRBD2 (6 bases). Trimming took 0 bases from V and 1 from J, leaving 19 bases between them. Germline V gene data show CDR1 as SGHRS and CDR2 as YFSETQ. This CDR3 region has 18 residues. The CDR3, as DNA: TGCGCCAGCAGCTTGGAAAATCAGGGACTTGCTATCCAAGAGACCCAGTACTTC. This encodes CASSLENQGLAIQETQYF.

The V call is TRBV24-1, the J call TRBJ2-7; 8 bases match TRBD2. CDR1 is KGHDR, CDR2 SFDVKD, per germline. The J segment lost 3 bases and the V segment lost 2 bases, leaving 8 bases of the junction unmatched. The CDR3 has 16 amino acids. CDR3 in DNA: TGTGCCACCAGTGATTCCAGCGGGAGAAGAAACTACGAGCAGTACTTC. Translating it yields CATSDSSGRRNYEQYF.

In this sample, this clonotype turned up a few times. V and J are TRBV5-1 and TRBJ2-3, with D uncertain. The CDR3 has 16 residues. The germline gives CDR1 SGHRS, CDR2 YFSETQ. The V gene lost 1 base and the J gene lost 2 bases, with 14 bases spanning the gap. The chain's CDR3 is CASSLNRVRDTDTQYF. CDR3 DNA: TGCGCCAGCAGCTTGAACAGAGTACGTGACACAGATACGCAGTATTTT.

The genes are TRBV20-1 and TRBJ1-3; no firm D call. CDR1 is DFQATT and CDR2 is SNEGSKA in the germline V gene (reference sequence). V dropped 1 base and J dropped 0 bases, with 25 bases sitting between them. There are 20 residues in the CDR3. The CDR3 reads CSARVWGSLNTGLSGNTIYF. CDR3 in DNA: TGCAGTGCTAGAGTATGGGGATCTCTCAATACTGGGCTCTCTGGAAACACCATATATTTT.

This clonotype was picked up many times. The V call is TRBV12-3 or TRBV12-4, the J call TRBJ2-7; 8 bases agree with TRBD2. V lost 3 bases and J lost 6; bases outside the gene matches: 7. The CDR3 is 14 residues long. The CDR3 DNA reads TGTGCCAGCAGTTTCTCCGGGACTAGATCCGAGCAGTACTTC. This codes for CASSFSGTRSEQYF.

This clonotype appeared a few times. This rearrangement joins TRBV7-9 to TRBJ2-3, with a possible D match to TRBD1 (6 bases). Trimming stripped 5 bases from V and 13 bases from J, with 22 bases between. Germline V gene lookup returns CDR1 SEHNR and CDR2 FQNEAQ (reference sequence). The CDR3 runs 14 residues. The chain's CDR3 is CASSPPLVHRAKYF. CDR3 nucleotide sequence: TGTGCCAGCAGCCCCCCGTTAGTCCACAGGGCAAAGTATTTT.

This clonotype was seen only a few times. The J gene is TRBJ1-3, the V gene TRBV18; no firm D call. This CDR3 region has 15 residues. Germline values: CDR1 KGHSH, CDR2 LQKENI. The V end was cut by 5 bases, the J end by 0 bases, with 11 bases between. The CDR3 nucleotides read TGTGCCAGCTCAAATGCCGGGTCCTCTGGAAACACCATATATTTT. It specifies CASSNAGSSGNTIYF.

The J gene is TRBJ1-1, the V gene TRBV9, with D unclear. The CDR3 is 14 residues long. Between the trimmed V and J ends, which lost 1 base and 3 bases, there was a span of 10 bases. Germline lookup yields CDR1 SGDLS and CDR2 YYNGEE. CDR3 sequence (DNA): TGTGCCAGCAGCGTAAGCAGGTTGGACACTGAAGCTTTCTTT. Its protein is CASSVSRLDTEAFF.

This clonotype was detected only a few times. V gene TRBV5-1 combines with J gene TRBJ2-7; the D is unclear. The CDR3 spans 12 residues. The V end lost 1 base, the J end lost 5 bases, and 7 bases lay between the germline ends. Germline CDR1 and CDR2: SGHRS and YFSETQ. CDR3 residues: CASSLNLNEQYF. The CDR3 DNA is TGCGCCAGCAGCTTGAACCTTAACGAGCAGTACTTC.